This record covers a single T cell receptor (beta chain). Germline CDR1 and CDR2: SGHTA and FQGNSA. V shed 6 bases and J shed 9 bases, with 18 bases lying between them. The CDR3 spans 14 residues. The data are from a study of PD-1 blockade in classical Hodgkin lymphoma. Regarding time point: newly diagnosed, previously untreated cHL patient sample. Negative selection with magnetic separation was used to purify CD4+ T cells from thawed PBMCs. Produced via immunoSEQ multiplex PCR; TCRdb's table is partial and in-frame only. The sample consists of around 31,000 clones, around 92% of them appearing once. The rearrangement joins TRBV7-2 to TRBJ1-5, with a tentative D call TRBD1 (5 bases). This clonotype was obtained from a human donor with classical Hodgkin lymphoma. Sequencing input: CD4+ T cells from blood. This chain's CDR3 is CASSDGAPEGPQHF. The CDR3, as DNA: TGTGCCAGCAGTGACGGGGCTCCCGAAGGGCCCCAGCATTTT.